The clone carrying this T cell receptor (beta chain) appeared a single time. The germline V gene has CDR1 SEHNR and CDR2 FQNEAQ (reference sequence). The CDR3 spans 17 residues. J gave up 0 bases and V 5 bases, and 3 bases lay outside the gene matches. Some clones are missing from TCRdb's copy, which holds only in-frame ones; the method was immunoSEQ multiplex PCR. The profile shows 40,000 to 60,000 clones, 80% to 95% of them singletons. The record originates from a study of T cell changes during pregnancy in multiple sclerosis. The chain uses TRBV7-9 and TRBJ2-1; 14 bases agree with TRBD2. The clonotype comes from a female donor with multiple sclerosis, enrolled in a pregnancy study. Here the sequenced sample was CD8+ T cells from peripheral blood mononuclear cells, taken in the second trimester of pregnancy. The CDR3 bases are TGTGCCAGCAGCGGACTAGCGGGGGGATACTCCTACAATGAGCAGTTCTTC. This encodes CASSGLAGGYSYNEQFF. The complete variable domain, with remaining parts taken from reference TRBV7-9 and TRBJ2-1, reads DTGVSQNPRHKITKRGQNVTFRCDPISEHNRLYWYRQTLGQGPEFLTYFQNEAQLEKSRLLSDRFSAERPKGSFSTLEIQRTEQGDSAMYLCASSGLAGGYSYNEQFFGPGTRLTVL.